This T cell receptor (beta chain) is drawn from a study of response to subunit inactivated influenza vaccine. Study observations and caveats: Authors suggested seasonal influenza vaccinations each recruit few new T cells.

Only a few counts were recorded for this clonotype. The antigen is undetermined. The V and J ends lost 0 bases and 8 bases respectively, with 10 bases between them. Germline V lookup: CDR1 LGHNA, CDR2 YNFKEQ. CDR3 length: 13 amino acids. From the RT-PCR reads, TCRdb called clonotypes with MiXCR, one entry per CDR3 protein. The table records about 700,000 distinct CDR3 sequences, 15% to 18% of them present only once. The TCR comes from a man in his fifties or sixties who received an inactivated influenza vaccine. The sequencing here drew on PBMCs from blood, taken 11 to 12 days after vaccination. The V call is TRBV4-2, the J call TRBJ1-2; no clear D. The CDR3 reads CASSQDTFLGYTF. DNA for the CDR3: TGTGCCAGCAGCCAAGATACATTTCTCGGCTACACCTTC.